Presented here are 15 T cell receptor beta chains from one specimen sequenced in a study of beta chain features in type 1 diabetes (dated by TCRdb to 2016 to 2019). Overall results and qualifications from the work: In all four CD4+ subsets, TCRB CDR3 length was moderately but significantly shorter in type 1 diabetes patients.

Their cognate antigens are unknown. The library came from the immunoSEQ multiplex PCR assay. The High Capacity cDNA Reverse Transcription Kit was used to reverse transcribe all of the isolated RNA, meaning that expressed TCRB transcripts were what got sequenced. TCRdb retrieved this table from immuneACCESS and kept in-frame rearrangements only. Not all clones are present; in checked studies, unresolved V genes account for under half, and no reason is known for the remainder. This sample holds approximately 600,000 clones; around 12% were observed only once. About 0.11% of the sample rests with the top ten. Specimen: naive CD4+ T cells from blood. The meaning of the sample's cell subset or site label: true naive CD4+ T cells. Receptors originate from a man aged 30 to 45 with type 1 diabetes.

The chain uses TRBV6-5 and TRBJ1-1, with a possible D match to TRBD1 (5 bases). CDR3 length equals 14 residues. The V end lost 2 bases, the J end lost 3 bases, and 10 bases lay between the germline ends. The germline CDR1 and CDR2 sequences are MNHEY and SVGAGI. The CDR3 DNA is TGTGCCAGCAGTTACGCTGGCAGGGACACTGAAGCTTTCTTT. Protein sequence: CASSYAGRDTEAFF.

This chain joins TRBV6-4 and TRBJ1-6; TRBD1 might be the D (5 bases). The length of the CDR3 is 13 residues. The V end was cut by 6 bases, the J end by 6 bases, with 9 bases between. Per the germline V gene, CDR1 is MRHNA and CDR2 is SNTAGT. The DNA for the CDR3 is TGTGCCAGCAGCCCTGGGGGTAATTCACCCCTCCACTTT. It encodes CASSPGGNSPLHF.

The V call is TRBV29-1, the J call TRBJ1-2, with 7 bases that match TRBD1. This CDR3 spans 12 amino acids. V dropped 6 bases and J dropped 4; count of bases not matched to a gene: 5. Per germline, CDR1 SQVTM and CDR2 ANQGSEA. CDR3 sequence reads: CSVLRQGYGYTF. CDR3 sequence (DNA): TGCAGCGTCCTGCGACAGGGCTATGGCTACACCTTC.

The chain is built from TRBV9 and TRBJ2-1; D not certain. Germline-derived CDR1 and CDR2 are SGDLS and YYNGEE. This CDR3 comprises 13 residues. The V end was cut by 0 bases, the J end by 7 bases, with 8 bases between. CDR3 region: CASSVGIRNEQFF. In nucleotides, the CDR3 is TGTGCCAGCAGCGTAGGGATCCGGAATGAGCAGTTCTTC.

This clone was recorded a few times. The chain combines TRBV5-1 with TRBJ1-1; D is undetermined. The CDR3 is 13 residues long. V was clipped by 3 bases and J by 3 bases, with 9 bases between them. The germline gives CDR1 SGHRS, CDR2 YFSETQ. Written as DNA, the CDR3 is TGCGCCAGCAGCTCGGAGACCCACACTGAAGCTTTCTTT. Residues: CASSSETHTEAFF.

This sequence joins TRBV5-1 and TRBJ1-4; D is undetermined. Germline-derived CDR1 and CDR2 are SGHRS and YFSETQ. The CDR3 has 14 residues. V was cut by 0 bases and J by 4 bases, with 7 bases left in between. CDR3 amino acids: CASSLAQLNEKLFF. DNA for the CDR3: TGCGCCAGCAGCTTGGCCCAACTTAATGAAAAACTGTTTTTT.

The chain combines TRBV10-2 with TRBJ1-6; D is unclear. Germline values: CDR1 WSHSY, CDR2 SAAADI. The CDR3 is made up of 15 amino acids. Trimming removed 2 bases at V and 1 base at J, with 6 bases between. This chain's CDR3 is CASSEGSSYNSPLHF. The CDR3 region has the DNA TGCGCCAGCAGTGAGGGATCTTCCTATAATTCACCCCTCCACTTT.

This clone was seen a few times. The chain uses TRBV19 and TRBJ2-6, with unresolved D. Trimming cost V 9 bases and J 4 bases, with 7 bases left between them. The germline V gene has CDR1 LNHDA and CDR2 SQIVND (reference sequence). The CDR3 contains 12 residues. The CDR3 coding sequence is TGTGCCAGCACCTCCGGGGCCAACGTCCTGACTTTC. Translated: CASTSGANVLTF.

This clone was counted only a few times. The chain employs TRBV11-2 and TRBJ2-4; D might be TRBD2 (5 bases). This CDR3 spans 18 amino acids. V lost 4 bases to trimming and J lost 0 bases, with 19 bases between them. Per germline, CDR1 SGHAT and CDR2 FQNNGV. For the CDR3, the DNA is TGTGCCAGCAGCTCTACGAGAGTCGCGGGCATAGCCAAAAACATTCAGTACTTC. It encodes CASSSTRVAGIAKNIQYF.

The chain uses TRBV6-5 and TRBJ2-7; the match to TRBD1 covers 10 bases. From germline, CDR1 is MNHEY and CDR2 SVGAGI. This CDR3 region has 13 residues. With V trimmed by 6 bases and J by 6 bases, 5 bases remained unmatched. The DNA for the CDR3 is TGTGCCAGCAGCCAAGGGACAGGGGCCGAGCAGTACTTC. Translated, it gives CASSQGTGAEQYF.

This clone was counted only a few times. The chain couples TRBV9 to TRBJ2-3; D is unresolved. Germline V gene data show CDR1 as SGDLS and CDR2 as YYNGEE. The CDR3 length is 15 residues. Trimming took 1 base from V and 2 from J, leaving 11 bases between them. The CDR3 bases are TGTGCCAGCAGCGTAATGCTAGAACCCACAGATACGCAGTATTTT. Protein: CASSVMLEPTDTQYF.

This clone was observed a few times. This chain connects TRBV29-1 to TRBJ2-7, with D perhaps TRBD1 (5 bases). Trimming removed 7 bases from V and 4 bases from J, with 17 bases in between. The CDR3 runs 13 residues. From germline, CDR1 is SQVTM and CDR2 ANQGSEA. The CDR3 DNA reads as TGCAGCGCTAAGGACACAGACGGTTACGAGCAGTACTTC. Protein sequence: CSAKDTDGYEQYF.

CDR3: CSARDRGPSGELFF. The CDR3 DNA follows: TGCAGCGCGAGGGACAGGGGCCCGTCCGGGGAGCTGTTTTTT. The rearrangement uses TRBV29-1 and TRBJ2-2; TRBD1 matches 10 bases. CDR1 and CDR2 (germline): SQVTM, ANQGSEA. V lost 7 bases to trimming and J lost 6 bases; unmatched junction nucleotides: 8. The CDR3 runs 14 residues.

CDR3 protein: CASSFAEVNTGELFF. CDR3 coding DNA: TGCGCCAGCAGTTTTGCGGAGGTTAACACCGGGGAGCTGTTTTTT. This chain joins TRBV10-2 and TRBJ2-2; weak D call: TRBD2 (5 bases). The CDR3 runs 15 residues. Deletions cut 5 bases from V and 2 bases from J, with 12 bases between. The germline gives CDR1 WSHSY, CDR2 SAAADI.

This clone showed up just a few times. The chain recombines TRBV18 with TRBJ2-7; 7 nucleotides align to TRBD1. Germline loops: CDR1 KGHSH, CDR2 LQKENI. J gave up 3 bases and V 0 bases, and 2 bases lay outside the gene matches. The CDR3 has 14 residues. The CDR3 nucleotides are TGTGCCAGCTCACCACCGGACAGGCGCTACGAGCAGTACTTC. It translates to CASSPPDRRYEQYF.